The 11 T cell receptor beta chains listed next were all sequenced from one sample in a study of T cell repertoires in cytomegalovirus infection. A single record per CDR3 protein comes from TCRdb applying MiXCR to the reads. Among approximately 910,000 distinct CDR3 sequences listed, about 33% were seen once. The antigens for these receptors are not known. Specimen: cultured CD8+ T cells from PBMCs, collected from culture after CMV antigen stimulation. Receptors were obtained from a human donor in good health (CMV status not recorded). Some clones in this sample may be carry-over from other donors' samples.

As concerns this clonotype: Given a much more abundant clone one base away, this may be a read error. CDR3 nucleotides: TGTGCCAGCAAAACGGACAGTGATTATGGCTACGCCTTC. Translating gives CASKTDSDYGYAF. The V call is TRBV12-3 or TRBV12-4, the J call TRBJ1-2, with a tentative D call TRBD1 (6 bases). CDR3 length: 13 amino acids.

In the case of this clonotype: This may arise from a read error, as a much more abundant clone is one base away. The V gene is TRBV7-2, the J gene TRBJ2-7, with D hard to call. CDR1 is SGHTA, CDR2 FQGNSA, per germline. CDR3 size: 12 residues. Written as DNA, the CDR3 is TGTGCCAACAGCCCTCGCCTCTACGAGCAGTACTTC. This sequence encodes CANSPRLYEQYF.

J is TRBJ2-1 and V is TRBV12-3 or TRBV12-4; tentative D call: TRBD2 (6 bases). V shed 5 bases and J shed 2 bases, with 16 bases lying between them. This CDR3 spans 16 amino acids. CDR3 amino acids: CASSPRGTQTYNEQFF. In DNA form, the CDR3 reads TGTGCCAGCAGTCCACGGGGGACCCAGACCTACAATGAGCAGTTCTTC.

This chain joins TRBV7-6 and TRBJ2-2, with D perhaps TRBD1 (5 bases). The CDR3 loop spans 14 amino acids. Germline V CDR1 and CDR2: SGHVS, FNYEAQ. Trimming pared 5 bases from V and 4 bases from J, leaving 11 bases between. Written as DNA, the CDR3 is TGTGCCAGCAGCCTAGACAGTTCCACCGGGGAGCTGTTTTTT. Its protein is CASSLDSSTGELFF.

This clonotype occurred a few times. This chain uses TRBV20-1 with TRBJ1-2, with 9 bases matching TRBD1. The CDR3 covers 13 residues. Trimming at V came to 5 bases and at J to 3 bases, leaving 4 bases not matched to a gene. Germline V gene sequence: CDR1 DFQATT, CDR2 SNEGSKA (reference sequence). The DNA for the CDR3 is TGCAGTGCTCTTGACAGGGGGTACTATGGCTACACCTTC. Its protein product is CSALDRGYYGYTF.

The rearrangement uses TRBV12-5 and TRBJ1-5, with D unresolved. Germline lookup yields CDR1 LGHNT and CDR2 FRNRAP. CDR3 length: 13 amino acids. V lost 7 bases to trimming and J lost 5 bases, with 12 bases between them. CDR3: CASAPGGHQPQHF. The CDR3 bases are TGTGCTAGTGCCCCGGGCGGGCATCAGCCCCAGCATTTT. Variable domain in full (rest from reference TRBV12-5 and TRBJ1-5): DARVTQTPRHKVTEMGQEVTMRCQPILGHNTVFWYRQTMMQGLELLAYFRNRAPLDDSGMPKDRFSAEMPDATLATLKIQPSEPRDSAVYFCASAPGGHQPQHFGDGTRLSIL.

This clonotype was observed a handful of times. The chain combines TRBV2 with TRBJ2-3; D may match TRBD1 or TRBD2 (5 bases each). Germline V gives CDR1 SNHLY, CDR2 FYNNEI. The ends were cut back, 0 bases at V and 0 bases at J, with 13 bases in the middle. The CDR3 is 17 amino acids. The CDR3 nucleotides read TGTGCCAGCAGTGAAGCGCTTCGGGGCACCAGCACAGATACGCAGTATTTT. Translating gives CASSEALRGTSTDTQYF.

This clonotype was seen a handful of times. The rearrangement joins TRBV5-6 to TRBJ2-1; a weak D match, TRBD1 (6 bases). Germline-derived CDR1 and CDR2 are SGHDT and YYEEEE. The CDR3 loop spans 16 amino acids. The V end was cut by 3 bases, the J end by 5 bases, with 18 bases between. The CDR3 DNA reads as TGTGCCAGCAGCTCTCCAAGTGACAGGAGTCACAATGAGCAGTTCTTC. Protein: CASSSPSDRSHNEQFF.

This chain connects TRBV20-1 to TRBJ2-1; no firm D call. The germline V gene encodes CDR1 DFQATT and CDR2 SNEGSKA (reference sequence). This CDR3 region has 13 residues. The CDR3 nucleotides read TGCAGCGCCACAAGGATTTGGTACAATGAGCAGTTCTTC. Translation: CSATRIWYNEQFF.

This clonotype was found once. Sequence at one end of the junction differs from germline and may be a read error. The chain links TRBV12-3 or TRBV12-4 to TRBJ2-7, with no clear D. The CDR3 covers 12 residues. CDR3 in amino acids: CVSSPSPYEQYF. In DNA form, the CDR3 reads TGTGTCAGCAGTCCGTCTCCCTACGAGCAGTACTTC.

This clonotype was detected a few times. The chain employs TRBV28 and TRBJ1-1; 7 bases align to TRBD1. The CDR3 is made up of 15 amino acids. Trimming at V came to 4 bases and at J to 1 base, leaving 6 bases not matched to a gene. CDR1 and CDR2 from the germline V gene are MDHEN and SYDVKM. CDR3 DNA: TGTGCCAGCAGTTCCGGGACAGAATCGAACACTGAAGCTTTCTTT. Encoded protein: CASSSGTESNTEAFF.